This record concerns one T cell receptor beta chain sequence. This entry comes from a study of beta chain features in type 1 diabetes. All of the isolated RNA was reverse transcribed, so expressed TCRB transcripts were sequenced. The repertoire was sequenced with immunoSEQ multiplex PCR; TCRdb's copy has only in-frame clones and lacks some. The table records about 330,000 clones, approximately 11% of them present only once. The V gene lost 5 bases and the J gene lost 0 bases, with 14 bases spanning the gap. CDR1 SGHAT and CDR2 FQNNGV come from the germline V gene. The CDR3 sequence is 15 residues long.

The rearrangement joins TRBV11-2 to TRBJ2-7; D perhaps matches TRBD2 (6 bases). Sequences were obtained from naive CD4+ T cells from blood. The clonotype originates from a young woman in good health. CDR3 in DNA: TGTGCCAGCAGCAGCGGGTCGGAATCCTCCTACGAGCAGTACTTC. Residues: CASSSGSESSYEQYF.